This T cell receptor (beta chain) was recovered during a study of vaccination effects on CD4 cells after COVID-19. Study in general: Post-vaccine sample collection fell at a median of 72 days after the second dose. Study-wide points: Pronounced clonal contraction occurred in clones induced by infection and by vaccine late after vaccination.

CDR1 and CDR2 from the germline V gene are SGHDT and YYEEEE. CDR3 size: 12 residues. Trimming removed 6 bases at V and 5 bases at J, with 11 bases between. Only in-frame clones appear in the TCRdb table, and some are missing; sequencing was by immunoSEQ multiplex PCR. The sample includes more than 65,000 clones, about 80% of them seen just once. Sequencing was preceded by expansion of antigen-specific CD4+ T cells with viral peptide pools in the ViraFEST assay. Once cultured for 10 to 11 days, the cells underwent separation to obtain CD4+ T cells. Vaccine administered to participants consisted of two doses of either BNT162b2 or mRNA-1273. Cultures received IL-2 medium that replaced half the medium on days 3 and 7. Details on this clone: What it binds is not known.

The chain carries TRBV5-6 and TRBJ1-2; no reliable D call. This clonotype was obtained from a human donor who received a COVID-19 vaccine. This specimen was CD4+ T cells from PBMCs cultured with HCoV-229E spike peptides, taken after COVID-19 vaccination. In DNA form, the CDR3 reads TGTGCCAGCACGTCAGGCCCGTATGGCTACACCTTC. This gives the protein CASTSGPYGYTF.